This entry describes one T cell receptor beta chain. V was shortened by 8 bases and J by 5 bases, with 12 bases between the two germline ends. The CDR3 loop spans 13 amino acids. In germline, CDR1 is MNHEY, CDR2 SVGAGI. These data come from a study of control samples from healthy donors and cancer patients. Using immunoSEQ multiplex PCR, the repertoire was profiled, and TCRdb retains in-frame clones only, with some absent. The sample shows some 130,000 clones, 80% to 95% of them seen only once. Sequencing used blood. The receptor was derived from a man between 40 and 49 years old in good health. This sequence joins TRBV6-5 and TRBJ1-4, with TRBD1 as a possible D gene (5 bases). The DNA of the CDR3 is TGTGCCAGCGGTCGAGACAGAAATGAAAAACTGTTTTTT. Its translation: CASGRDRNEKLFF.